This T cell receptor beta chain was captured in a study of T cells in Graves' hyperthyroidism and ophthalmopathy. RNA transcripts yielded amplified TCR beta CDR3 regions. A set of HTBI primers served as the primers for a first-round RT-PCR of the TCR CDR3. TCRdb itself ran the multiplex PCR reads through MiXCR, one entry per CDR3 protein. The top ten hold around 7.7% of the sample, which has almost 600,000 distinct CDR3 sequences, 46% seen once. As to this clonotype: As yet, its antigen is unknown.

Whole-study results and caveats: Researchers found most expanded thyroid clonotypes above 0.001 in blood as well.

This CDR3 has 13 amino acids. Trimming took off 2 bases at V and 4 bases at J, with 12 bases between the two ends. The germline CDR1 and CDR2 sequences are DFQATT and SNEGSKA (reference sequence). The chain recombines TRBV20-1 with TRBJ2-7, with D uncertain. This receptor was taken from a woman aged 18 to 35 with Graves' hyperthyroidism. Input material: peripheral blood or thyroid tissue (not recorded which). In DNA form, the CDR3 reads TGCAGTGCTAGAATCGGTGGTGATTACGAGCAGTACTTC. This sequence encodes CSARIGGDYEQYF.